This T cell receptor (beta chain) was documented in a study of control samples from healthy donors and cancer patients. Only in-frame clones appear in the TCRdb table, and some are missing; sequencing was by immunoSEQ multiplex PCR. This sample carries some 64,000 clones, over 75% of them seen once, and the ten largest clones take around 2.3%. This clone was found once. The CDR3 is 18 amino acids. The V and J ends lost 4 bases and 9 bases, in that order; junction bases with no gene match: 20. Per germline, CDR1 MNHNS and CDR2 SASEGT. The clonotype was recovered from a woman in her forties or fifties with head and neck cancer. The sample taken for sequencing was PBMCs. This chain uses TRBV6-1 with TRBJ2-5; 10 nucleotides line up with TRBD2. CDR3 DNA sequence: TGTGCCAGCAGTGCCCGGCTAGCGGGGGCCCGAAGTTTAGGCTCCCAGTACTTC. Translating it yields CASSARLAGARSLGSQYF.